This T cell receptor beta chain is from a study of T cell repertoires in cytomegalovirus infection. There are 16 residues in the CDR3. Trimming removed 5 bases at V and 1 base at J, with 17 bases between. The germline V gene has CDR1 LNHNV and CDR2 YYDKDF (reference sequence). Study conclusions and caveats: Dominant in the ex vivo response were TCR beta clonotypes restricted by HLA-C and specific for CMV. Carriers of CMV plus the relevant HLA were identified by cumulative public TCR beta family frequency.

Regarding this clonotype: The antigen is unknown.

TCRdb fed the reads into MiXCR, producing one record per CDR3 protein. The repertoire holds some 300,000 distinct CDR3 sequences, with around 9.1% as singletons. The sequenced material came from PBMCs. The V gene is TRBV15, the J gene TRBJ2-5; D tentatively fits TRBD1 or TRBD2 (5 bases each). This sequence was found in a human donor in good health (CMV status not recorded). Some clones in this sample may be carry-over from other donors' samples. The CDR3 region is CATSLGTRAFQETQYF. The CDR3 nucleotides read TGTGCCACCAGCTTAGGGACGAGGGCTTTCCAAGAGACCCAGTACTTC.